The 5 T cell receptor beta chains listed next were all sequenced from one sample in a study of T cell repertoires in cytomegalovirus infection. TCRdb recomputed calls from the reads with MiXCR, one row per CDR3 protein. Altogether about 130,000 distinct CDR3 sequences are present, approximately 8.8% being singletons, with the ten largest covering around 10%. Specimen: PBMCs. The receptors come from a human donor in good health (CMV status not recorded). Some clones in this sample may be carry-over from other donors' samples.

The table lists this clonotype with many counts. CDR3 sequence (DNA): TGCGCCAGCAGCTTCCGGGAAAGCACAGATACGCAGTATTTT. This translates into CASSFRESTDTQYF. This rearrangement joins TRBV5-1 to TRBJ2-3; tentatively, D is TRBD2 (5 bases). This CDR3 is 14 amino acids long. The germline V gene encodes CDR1 SGHRS and CDR2 YFSETQ. V was clipped by 2 bases and J by 0 bases, with 7 bases between them.

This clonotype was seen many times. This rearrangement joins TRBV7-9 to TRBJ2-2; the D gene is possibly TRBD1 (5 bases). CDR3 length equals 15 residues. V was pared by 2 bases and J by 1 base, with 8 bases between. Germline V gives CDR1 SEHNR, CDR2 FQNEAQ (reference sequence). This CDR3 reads CASSLLGQNTGELFF. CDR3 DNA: TGTGCCAGCAGCTTACTCGGACAGAACACCGGGGAGCTGTTTTTT.

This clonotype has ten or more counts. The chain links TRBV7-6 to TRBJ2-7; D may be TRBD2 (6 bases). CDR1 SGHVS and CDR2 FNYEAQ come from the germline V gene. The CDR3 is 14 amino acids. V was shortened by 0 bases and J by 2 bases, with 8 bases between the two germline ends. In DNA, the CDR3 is TGTGCCAGCAGCTTAGCGGCGGGAACCTACGAGCAGTACTTC. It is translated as CASSLAAGTYEQYF.

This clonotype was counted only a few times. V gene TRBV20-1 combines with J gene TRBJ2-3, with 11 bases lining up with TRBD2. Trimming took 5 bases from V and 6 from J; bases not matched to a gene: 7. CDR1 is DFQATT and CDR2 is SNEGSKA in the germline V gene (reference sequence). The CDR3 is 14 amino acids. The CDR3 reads CSAGSGGDGDTQYF. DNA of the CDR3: TGCAGTGCTGGTAGCGGGGGGGATGGGGATACGCAGTATTTT.

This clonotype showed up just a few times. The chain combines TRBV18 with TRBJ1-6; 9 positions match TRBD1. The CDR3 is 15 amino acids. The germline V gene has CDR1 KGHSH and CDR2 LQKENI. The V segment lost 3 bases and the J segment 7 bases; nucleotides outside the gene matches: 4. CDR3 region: CASSPRGQGNSPLHF. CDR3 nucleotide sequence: TGTGCCAGCTCACCCCGCGGACAGGGGAATTCACCCCTCCACTTT.